This TCR beta chain was sequenced for a study of immune cell composition in non-small cell lung cancer. Whole-study context: Tumours were mainly lung adenocarcinoma or squamous cell carcinoma.

Normal lung was sampled as far from the tumour as possible, at least 3 cm. Turning to this clone: Its specificity is unknown.

Profiling relied on immunoSEQ multiplex PCR, and the TCRdb table lists in-frame clones only, not all of them. The sample shows approximately 610 clones, around three quarters of them seen only once. Study results and limitations: Tumour-associated clones >0.5% occurred in roughly 30% of adenocarcinomas, under 85% of squamous. Overall clonality, unlike maximal tumour-associated clone frequency, did not predict TIL reactivity.

The clonotype originates from a human donor with non-small cell lung cancer. The material sequenced was non-adjacent lung tissue.

CDR3 residues: CAWSPYNNVEETQYF. DNA of the CDR3: TGTGCCTGGAGCCCATATAATAACGTCGAAGAGACCCAGTACTTC. The rearrangement joins TRBV30 to TRBJ2-5; D gene uncertain. This CDR3 has 15 residues. Germline assignment: CDR1 GTSNPN and CDR2 SVGIG (reference sequence). V shed 3 bases and J shed 3 bases, with 17 bases lying between them. Variable domain in full (rest from reference TRBV30 and TRBJ2-5): SQTIHQWPATLVQPVGSPLSLECTVEGTSNPNLYWYRQAAGRGLQLLFYSVGIGQISSEVPQNLSASRPQDRQFILSSKKLLLSDSGFYLCAWSPYNNVEETQYFGPGTRLLVL.